This TCR beta chain appears in the sequencing data of a study of human T cells and chemical hapten exposure. CDR1 and CDR2 from the germline V gene are LGHNA and YSLEER. CDR3 size: 15 residues. Trimming left V 0 bases short and J 4 bases short, with 13 bases between. TCRdb re-derived calls from the RACE reads in MiXCR, one entry per CDR3 protein. The sample includes around 340,000 distinct CDR3 sequences, around 7% of them seen just once. The time point: patch test 1, 2 weeks after DPC sensitization. Treatment here: therapeutic diphenylcyclopropenone sensitization with weekly scalp DPC. The gene calls are TRBV4-3 and TRBJ2-7; no firm D call. This sequence originates from a young woman with alopecia areata. Some clones in this sample may be carry-over from other donors' samples. Source: whole blood, taken in connection with sensitization to the hapten diphenylcyclopropenone (DPC). CDR3 amino acids: CASSQDRVEPYEQYF. CDR3 nucleotide sequence: TGCGCCAGCAGCCAAGATCGGGTTGAGCCATACGAGCAGTACTTC.